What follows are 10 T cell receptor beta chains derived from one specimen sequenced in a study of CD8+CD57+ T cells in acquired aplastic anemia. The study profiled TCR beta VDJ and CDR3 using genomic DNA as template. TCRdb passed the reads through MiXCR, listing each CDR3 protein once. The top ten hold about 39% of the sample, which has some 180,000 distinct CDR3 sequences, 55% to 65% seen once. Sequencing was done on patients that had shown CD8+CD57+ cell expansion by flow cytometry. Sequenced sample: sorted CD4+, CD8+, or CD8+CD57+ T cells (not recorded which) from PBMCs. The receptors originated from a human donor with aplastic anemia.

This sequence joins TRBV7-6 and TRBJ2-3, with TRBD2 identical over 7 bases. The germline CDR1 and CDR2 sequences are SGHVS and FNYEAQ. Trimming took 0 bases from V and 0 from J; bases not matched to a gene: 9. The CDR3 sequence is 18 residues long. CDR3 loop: CASSLAGRLAASTDTQYF. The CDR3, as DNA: TGTGCCAGCAGCTTAGCAGGGAGACTAGCAGCTAGCACAGATACGCAGTATTTT.

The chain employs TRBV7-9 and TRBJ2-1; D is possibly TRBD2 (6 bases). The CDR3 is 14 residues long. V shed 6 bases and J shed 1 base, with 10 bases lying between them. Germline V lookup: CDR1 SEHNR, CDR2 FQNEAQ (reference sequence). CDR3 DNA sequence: TGTGCCAGCAGGCGGGATTCGTCCTACAATGAGCAGTTCTTC. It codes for CASRRDSSYNEQFF.

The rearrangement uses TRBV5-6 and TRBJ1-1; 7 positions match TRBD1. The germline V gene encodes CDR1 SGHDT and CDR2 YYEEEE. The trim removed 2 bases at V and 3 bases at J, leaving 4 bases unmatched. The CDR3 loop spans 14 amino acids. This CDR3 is CASSFTGVDTEAFF. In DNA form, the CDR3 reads TGTGCCAGCAGCTTTACAGGGGTGGACACTGAAGCTTTCTTT.

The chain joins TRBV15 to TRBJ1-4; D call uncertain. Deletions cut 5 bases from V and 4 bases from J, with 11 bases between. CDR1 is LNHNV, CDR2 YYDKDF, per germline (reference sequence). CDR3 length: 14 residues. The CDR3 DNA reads TGTGCCACCAGCGCGCGGACGGATAATGAAAAACTGTTTTTT. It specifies CATSARTDNEKLFF.

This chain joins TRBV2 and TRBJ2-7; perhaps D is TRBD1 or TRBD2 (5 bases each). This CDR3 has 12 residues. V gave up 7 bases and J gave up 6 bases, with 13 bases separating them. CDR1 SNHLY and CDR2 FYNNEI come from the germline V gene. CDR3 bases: TGTGCCAGCAATGGGGGTAGAGGCGAGCAGTACTTC. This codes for CASNGGRGEQYF. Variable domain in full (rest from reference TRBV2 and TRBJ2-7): EPEVTQTPSHQVTQMGQEVILRCVPISNHLYFYWYRQILGQKVEFLVSFYNNEISEKSEIFDDQFSVERPDGSNFTLKIRSTKLEDSAMYFCASNGGRGEQYFGPGTRLTVT.

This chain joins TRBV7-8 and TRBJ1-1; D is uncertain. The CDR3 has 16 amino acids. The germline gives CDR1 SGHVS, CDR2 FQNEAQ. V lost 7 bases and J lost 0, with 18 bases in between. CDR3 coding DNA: TGTGCCAGCAACCCTCCCGCGAAGGTCATGAACACTGAAGCTTTCTTT. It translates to CASNPPAKVMNTEAFF.

The CDR3 bases are TGCGCCAGCAGCTTGGTGCAGCTGAACACTGAAGCTTTCTTT. Translated, it gives CASSLVQLNTEAFF. The V gene is TRBV5-1, the J gene TRBJ1-1; no clear D gene. The CDR3 is 14 residues long. V lost 0 bases, J lost 0 bases, and 6 bases lay in between. Germline CDR1 is SGHRS and CDR2 is YFSETQ.

The CDR3 sequence: CSARDSRHPYNSPLHF. As DNA, the CDR3 is TGCAGTGCTAGAGATAGCCGCCACCCCTATAATTCACCCCTCCACTTT. V and J are TRBV20-1 and TRBJ1-6; D unclear. The V gene's germline CDR1 is DFQATT and CDR2 SNEGSKA (reference sequence). V lost 0 bases and J 2 bases, leaving 11 bases between the germline ends. This CDR3 has 16 residues.

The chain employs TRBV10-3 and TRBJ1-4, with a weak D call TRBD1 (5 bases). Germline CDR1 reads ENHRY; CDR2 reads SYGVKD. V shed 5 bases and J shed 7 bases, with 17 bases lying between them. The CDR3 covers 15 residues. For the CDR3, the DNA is TGTGCCATCAGTATAGGCCCCGGGACCGGTGAAAAACTGTTTTTT. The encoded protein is CAISIGPGTGEKLFF.

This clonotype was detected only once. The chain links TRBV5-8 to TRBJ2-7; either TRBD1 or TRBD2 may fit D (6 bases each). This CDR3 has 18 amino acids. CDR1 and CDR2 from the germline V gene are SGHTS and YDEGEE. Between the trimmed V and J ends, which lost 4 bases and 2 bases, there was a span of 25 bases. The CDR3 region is CASSQEGSAGGPPYEQYF. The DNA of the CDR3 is TGTGCCAGCAGCCAAGAAGGGTCTGCCGGGGGCCCCCCCTACGAGCAGTACTTC.